This T cell receptor (beta chain) was recorded in a study of blood T cell repertoires in COVID-19. Overall study context: Both acute and convalescent COVID-19 samples were obtained from the United States, Italy and Spain. PBMCs, B-cell-depleted T cells, or T cells were the source of the cDNA or gDNA that made up the material.

The CDR3 has 17 amino acids. CDR1 is SGHAT and CDR2 is FQNNGV in the germline V gene. V shed 5 bases, J shed 3 bases, and the junction held 11 bases outside the gene matches. This clone was observed once. Study processing details: How many nucleated cells were present was estimated from reference gene primer amplification. Sequencing used immunoSEQ multiplex PCR; TCRdb keeps in-frame clones, though not all of them. Clonal size and the V and J genes are those of that table, whereas D and trimming came from the DNA. The sample records about 260,000 clones, roughly 85% being singletons. The V and J genes are TRBV11-2 and TRBJ2-2; 8 nucleotides match TRBD2. The clonotype was recovered from a human donor in a cohort sampled during active COVID-19. Sample: peripheral blood. CDR3 bases: TGTGCCAGCAGCCGAGTCCGGGGGCGGGAGGACACCGGGGAGCTGTTTTTT. Protein: CASSRVRGREDTGELFF. Using reference TRBV11-2 and TRBJ2-2 for the parts outside the CDR3, the full variable domain is EAGVAQSPRYKIIEKRQSVAFWCNPISGHATLYWYQQILGQGPKLLIQFQNNGVVDDSQLPKDRFSAERLKGVDSTLKIQPAKLEDSAVYLCASSRVRGREDTGELFFGEGSRLTVL.